This TCR beta chain emerged from a study of graft-versus-host responses after intestinal transplantation. Study-wide results and limits: Recipient marrow contained GvH clones, some of which appeared first in ileum or blood.

Assay: immunoSEQ multiplex PCR; the TCRdb copy retains only in-frame clones and omits some. The sample holds tens of thousands of clones, over 90% seen once. Trimming removed 0 bases from V and 9 bases from J, with 15 bases in between. Germline loops: CDR1 LNHNV, CDR2 YYDKDF (reference sequence). CDR3 size: 15 residues. About this clone itself: What it recognizes is unknown.

The receptor's source is a human donor who was the organ donor for an intestinal transplant. The material sequenced was unstimulated CD8+ T cells sorted from spleen or lymph node cells, taken before transplant. This sequence joins TRBV15 and TRBJ2-1; D tentatively fits TRBD1 or TRBD2 (6 bases each). The CDR3 protein is CATSRDGARGAEQFF. The CDR3 DNA is TGTGCCACCAGCAGAGATGGCGCTAGGGGGGCTGAGCAGTTCTTC.